Described below is a single T cell receptor beta chain sequence and its context. The antigen is unknown. This specimen belongs to a study of T cells in localized non-small cell lung cancer. Study findings and constraints: Adjacent lung held a median around 58 of the top 100 tumor clones.

Germline V gives CDR1 LNHDA, CDR2 SQIVND (reference sequence). The V end lost 4 bases, the J end lost 4 bases, and 16 bases lay between the germline ends. CDR3 length equals 15 residues. Method: immunoSEQ multiplex PCR; TCRdb's copy keeps in-frame clones and lacks some. The sample contains more than 20,000 clones, around 90% of which appear only once. The TCR sequence derives from a male donor aged 60 or over with stage I squamous cell lung carcinoma. The input for sequencing was peripheral blood, taken before any cancer treatment. The chain combines TRBV19 with TRBJ1-1; a weak D match, TRBD1 (6 bases). The CDR3 region is CASSTHAGATTEAFF. CDR3 in DNA: TGTGCCAGTAGTACCCATGCAGGGGCCACCACTGAAGCTTTCTTT.